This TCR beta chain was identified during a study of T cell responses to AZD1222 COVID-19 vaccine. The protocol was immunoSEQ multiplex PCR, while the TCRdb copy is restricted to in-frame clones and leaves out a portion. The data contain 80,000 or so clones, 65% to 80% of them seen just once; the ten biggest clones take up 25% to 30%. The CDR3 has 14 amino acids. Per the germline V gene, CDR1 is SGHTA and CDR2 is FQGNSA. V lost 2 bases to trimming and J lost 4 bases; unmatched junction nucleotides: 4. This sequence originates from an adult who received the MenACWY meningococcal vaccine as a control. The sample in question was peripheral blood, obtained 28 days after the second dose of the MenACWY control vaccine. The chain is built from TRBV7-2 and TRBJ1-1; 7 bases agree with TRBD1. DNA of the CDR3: TGTGCCAGCAGCTTAAGGGGGACAGTCACTGAAGCTTTCTTT. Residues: CASSLRGTVTEAFF.